What follows describes a single TCR beta chain. Its antigen is still unknown. This entry comes from a study of response to subunit inactivated influenza vaccine. General study results and limits: Authors suggested that a seasonal influenza vaccination recruits few new T cells each time.

CDR3 length equals 14 residues. Germline CDR1 LGHDT, CDR2 YNNKEL (reference sequence). Germline trimming cut 8 bases from V and 9 bases from J; bases unmatched to any gene: 10. Using its own MiXCR run on the RT-PCR reads, TCRdb lists one record per CDR3 protein. The data contain 250,000 to 350,000 distinct CDR3 sequences, approximately 23% of them singletons. The sample here was PBMCs from blood, taken 21 months after vaccination. This sequence joins TRBV3-1 and TRBJ2-1; 10 nucleotides match TRBD2. This sequence was found in a man aged 45-69 years who received an inactivated influenza vaccine. The CDR3 DNA follows: TGTGCCAGCCAGCGGGGGGGCCGTTTCCTTGAGCAGTTCTTC. Translation gives CASQRGGRFLEQFF.